This T cell receptor beta chain was recovered during a study of T cells in Graves' hyperthyroidism and ophthalmopathy. The study, taken as a whole, reports: From stable hyperthyroidism, ophthalmopathy was separated by a 13 V-J model.

From germline, CDR1 is SGHRS and CDR2 YFSETQ. This CDR3 has 15 amino acids. Trimming removed 3 bases from V and 3 bases from J; junction bases left unmatched: 5. When ophthalmopathy did not progress within 18 months, Graves' hyperthyroidism was considered stable. TCR beta CDR3 regions were amplified from RNA. The study used the HTBI primer set for a first-round RT-PCR of the TCR CDR3. TCRdb redid the calling of the multiplex PCR reads with MiXCR, one entry per CDR3 protein. The data contain 300,000 to 450,000 distinct CDR3 sequences, approximately 25% of them seen just once; the ten biggest clones take up more than 60%. This clonotype turned up a few times. Its antigen is undetermined.

Sequenced: blood. This clonotype was sampled from a middle-aged man with Graves' hyperthyroidism. This chain joins TRBV5-1 and TRBJ2-1; 8 bases align to TRBD2. CDR3 in amino acids: CASSSFSGNYNEQFF. The CDR3 DNA is TGCGCCAGCAGCTCCTTTAGCGGGAACTACAATGAGCAGTTCTTC.